The source of this T cell receptor (beta chain) is a study of blood T cell repertoires in COVID-19. Measured with immunoSEQ multiplex PCR; TCRdb has only the in-frame clones, and not every one. The sample consists of tens of thousands of clones, 85% to 90% of them appearing once. Trimming cost V 1 base and J 10 bases, with 9 bases left between them. The CDR3 runs 12 residues. Germline V lookup: CDR1 SGHAT, CDR2 FQNNGV. This chain links TRBV11-2 with TRBJ2-3; maybe TRBD1 (5 bases). The clonotype was recovered from a human donor in a cohort sampled during active COVID-19. Sequencing was performed on peripheral blood. Here the CDR3 DNA reads TGTGCCAGCAGCTTAGTAGGGGATGCGCAGTATTTT. This encodes CASSLVGDAQYF.